What follows describes a single T cell receptor (beta chain). Its antigen is still unknown. In germline, CDR1 is KGHDR, CDR2 SFDVKD. The CDR3 is made up of 16 amino acids. V shed 1 base and J 1 base; nucleotides not matched to a gene: 3. At the end of around 11 days of culture, CD4+ T cells were isolated. The participants, recipients of two vaccine doses, got either BNT162b2 or mRNA-1273. The assay was immunoSEQ multiplex PCR, and TCRdb's table has in-frame clones only and misses some. The table has around 62,000 clones, around 70% seen once. This record belongs to a study of vaccination effects on CD4 cells after COVID-19. As for the study in general: In the ViraFEST assay, antigen-specific CD4+ clonotypes were identified by expansion after peptide-pool stimulation.

This material consisted of CD4+ T cells from PBMCs cultured without peptide, taken after COVID-19 vaccination. The receptor was isolated from a human donor who received a COVID-19 vaccine. The V and J genes are TRBV24-1 and TRBJ2-3; 8 bases align to TRBD1. CDR3 coding DNA: TGTGCCACCAGTGATTTAGTGGGACAGGGCACAGATACGCAGTATTTT. Protein sequence: CATSDLVGQGTDTQYF.